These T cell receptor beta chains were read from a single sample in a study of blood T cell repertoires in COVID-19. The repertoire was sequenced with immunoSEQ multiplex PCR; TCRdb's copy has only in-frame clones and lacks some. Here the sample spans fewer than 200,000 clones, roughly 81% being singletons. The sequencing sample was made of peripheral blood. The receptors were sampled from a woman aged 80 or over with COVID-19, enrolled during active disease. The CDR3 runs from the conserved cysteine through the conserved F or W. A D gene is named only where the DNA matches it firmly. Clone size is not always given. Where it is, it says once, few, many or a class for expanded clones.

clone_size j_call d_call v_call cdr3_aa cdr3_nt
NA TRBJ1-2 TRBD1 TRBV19 CASSTTGGFANYGYTF TGTGCCAGTAGTACGACAGGGGGGTTTGCTAACTATGGCTACACCTTC
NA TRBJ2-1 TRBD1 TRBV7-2 CASSLHGTGVNEQFF TGTGCCAGCAGCCTCCACGGGACAGGGGTCAATGAGCAGTTCTTC
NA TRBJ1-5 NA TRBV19 CASSIDPGNQPQHF TGTGCCAGTAGTATAGATCCTGGCAATCAGCCCCAGCATTTT
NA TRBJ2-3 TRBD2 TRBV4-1 CASSQDSLAGTDTQYF TGCGCCAGCAGCCAAGATAGCCTAGCGGGGACAGATACGCAGTATTTT
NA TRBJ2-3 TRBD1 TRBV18 CASSPRTGAPRSDTQYF TGTGCCAGCTCACCAAGGACAGGGGCGCCCCGGTCTGATACGCAGTATTTT
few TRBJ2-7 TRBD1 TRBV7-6 CASSRARTGLYEQYF TGTGCCAGCAGCCGAGCCCGGACAGGGCTTTACGAGCAGTACTTC
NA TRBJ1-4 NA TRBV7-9 CASSVTTGEKLFF TGTGCCAGCAGCGTGACAACGGGGGAAAAACTGTTTTTT
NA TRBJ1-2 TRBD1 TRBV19 CASRDRGRFYGYTF TGTGCCAGTCGCGACAGGGGGCGATTCTATGGCTACACCTTC
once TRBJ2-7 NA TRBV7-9 CASSDRALGYEQYF TGTGCCAGCAGCGACCGGGCACTAGGTTACGAGCAGTACTTC
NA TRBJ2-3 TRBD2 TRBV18 CASSPAGGGTDTQYF TGTGCCAGCTCACCAGCGGGAGGTGGCACAGATACGCAGTATTTT
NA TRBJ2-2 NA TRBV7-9 CASSLVISSTGELFF TGTGCCAGCAGCTTAGTTATATCGAGCACCGGGGAGCTGTTTTTT
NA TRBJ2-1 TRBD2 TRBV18 CASSPLPPSGYYNEQFF TGTGCCAGCTCACCACTCCCCCCTAGCGGGTACTACAATGAGCAGTTCTTC
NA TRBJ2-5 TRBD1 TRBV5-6 CASSLRDRPGLETQYF TGTGCCAGCAGCTTGCGGGACAGGCCCGGGCTAGAGACCCAGTACTTC
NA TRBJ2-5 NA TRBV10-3 CAISDAGVGETQYF TGTGCCATCAGTGATGCAGGGGTAGGGGAGACCCAGTACTTC
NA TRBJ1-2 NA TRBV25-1 CASSATNYGYTF TGTGCCAGCAGTGCCACAAACTATGGCTACACCTTC
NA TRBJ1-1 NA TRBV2 CASSVGGEAFF TGTGCCAGCAGTGTCGGGGGTGAAGCTTTCTTT
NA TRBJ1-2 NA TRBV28 CASSSGQPLGYGYTF TGTGCCAGCAGTTCCGGACAGCCCCTCGGCTATGGCTACACCTTC
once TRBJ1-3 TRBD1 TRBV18 CASSPGQPDSGNTIYF TGTGCCAGCTCACCGGGACAGCCCGACTCTGGAAACACCATATATTTT
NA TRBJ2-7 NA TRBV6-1 CASSDGGRYEQYF TGTGCCAGCAGTGATGGGGGCAGGTACGAGCAGTACTTC
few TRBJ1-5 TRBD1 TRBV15 CATSRLGQGAVNQPQHF TGTGCCACCAGCAGACTTGGGCAGGGGGCCGTCAATCAGCCCCAGCATTTT
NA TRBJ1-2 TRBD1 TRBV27 CASSLRGQFYGYTF TGTGCCAGCAGTTTAAGGGGACAGTTCTATGGCTACACCTTC
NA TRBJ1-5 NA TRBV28 CASSFGGYNQPQHF TGTGCCAGCAGTTTCGGGGGTTACAATCAGCCCCAGCATTTT
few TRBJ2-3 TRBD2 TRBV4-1 CASSQPAGGSDTQYF TGCGCCAGCAGCCAGCCAGCGGGGGGATCAGATACGCAGTATTTT
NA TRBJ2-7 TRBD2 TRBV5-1 CASTDGRSYEQYF TGCGCCAGCACTGACGGGAGGTCCTACGAGCAGTACTTC
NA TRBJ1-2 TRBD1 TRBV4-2 CASSQETGRYGYTF TGTGCCAGCAGCCAAGAGACAGGGAGGTATGGCTACACCTTC
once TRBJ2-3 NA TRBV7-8 CASSPGGSGTDTQYF TGTGCCAGCAGCCCCGGCGGTAGCGGTACAGATACGCAGTATTTT
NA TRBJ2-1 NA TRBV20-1 CSGRGQFF TGCAGTGGGAGGGGGCAGTTCTTC
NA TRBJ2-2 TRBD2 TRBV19 CASSKLGTSHTGELFF TGTGCCAGTAGTAAACTCGGGACTAGTCACACCGGGGAGCTGTTTTTT
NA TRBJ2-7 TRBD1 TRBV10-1 CASSDSRDRGTHEQYF TGCGCCAGCAGTGACTCCCGGGACAGGGGAACACACGAGCAGTACTTC
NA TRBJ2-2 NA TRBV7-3 CASSPNRAGELFF TGTGCCAGCAGCCCGAACAGGGCCGGGGAGCTGTTTTTT
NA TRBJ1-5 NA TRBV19 CASSTEGRVNQPQHF TGTGCCAGTAGTACGGAGGGCAGGGTCAATCAGCCCCAGCATTTT